The 30 T cell receptor beta chains below were found in one sample sequenced in a study of cytomegalovirus exposure and HLA in healthy donors. 13 Jbeta primers and 60 Vbeta primers were used for the PCR. The protocol was immunoSEQ multiplex PCR, while the TCRdb copy is restricted to in-frame clones and leaves out a portion. The sample has approximately 68,000 clones; the top ten hold roughly 8%. Sequencing was done on a sample of PBMCs. These receptors were obtained from a female donor in good health and CMV-seropositive.

The genes are TRBV6-4 and TRBJ2-1; TRBD2 matches at 7 bases. The V and J ends lost 2 bases and 10 bases, in that order; junction bases with no gene match: 2. This CDR3 has 12 residues. The germline CDR1 and CDR2 sequences are MRHNA and SNTAGT. The CDR3 DNA follows: TGTGCCAGCAGTGACAAAGCGGGGGAGCAGTTCTTC. It yields the protein CASSDKAGEQFF.

The V and J genes are TRBV7-8 and TRBJ2-7, with D maybe TRBD2 (7 bases). V was pared by 3 bases and J by 2 bases, with 11 bases between. This CDR3 is built from 14 residues. Germline lookup yields CDR1 SGHVS and CDR2 FQNEAQ. CDR3 in amino acids: CASSFGGQAYEQYF. CDR3 sequence (DNA): TGTGCCAGCAGCTTCGGGGGGCAAGCCTACGAGCAGTACTTC.

The V call is TRBV30, the J call TRBJ2-1; TRBD2 is a possible D gene (5 bases). V was pared by 0 bases and J by 5 bases, with 14 bases between. The CDR3 extends over 15 amino acids. Per the germline V gene, CDR1 is GTSNPN and CDR2 is SVGIG (reference sequence). CDR3 DNA: TGTGCCTGGAGTGTCCCCGAGAGGGCCGACAATGAGCAGTTCTTC. Residues: CAWSVPERADNEQFF. Full variable domain (rest looked up from reference TRBV30 and TRBJ2-1): SQTIHQWPATLVQPVGSPLSLECTVEGTSNPNLYWYRQAAGRGLQLLFYSVGIGQISSEVPQNLSASRPQDRQFILSSKKLLLSDSGFYLCAWSVPERADNEQFFGPGTRLTVL.

The chain has TRBV7-6 and TRBJ2-7; 7 nucleotides agree with TRBD1. V dropped 2 bases and J dropped 2; count of bases not matched to a gene: 3. The CDR3 spans 14 residues. Per the germline V gene, CDR1 is SGHVS and CDR2 is FNYEAQ. The DNA of the CDR3 is TGTGCCAGCAGCTTAAGGGGACAGCCCTACGAGCAGTACTTC. Translating gives CASSLRGQPYEQYF.

The chain links TRBV30 to TRBJ2-7; the D gene is possibly TRBD1 (6 bases). The germline V and J ends were trimmed by 2 bases and 0 bases, with 11 bases remaining between them. CDR1 and CDR2 from the germline V gene are GTSNPN and SVGIG (reference sequence). The CDR3 runs to 14 residues. This CDR3 reads CAWSRQGPSYEQYF. The CDR3 DNA reads TGTGCCTGGAGTCGGCAGGGGCCCTCCTACGAGCAGTACTTC.

This chain links TRBV27 with TRBJ1-6; 11 bases are a match to TRBD1. This CDR3 has 16 amino acids. Per germline, CDR1 MNHEY and CDR2 SMNVEV (reference sequence). With V trimmed by 0 bases and J by 10 bases, 5 bases remained unmatched. The CDR3 region is CASSLSGTGGNSPLHF. The CDR3 region has the DNA TGTGCCAGCAGTTTATCAGGGACAGGGGGGAACTCACCCCTCCACTTT.

The CDR3 nucleotides read TGTGCCAGCAGTGAAGTTGGACAGGGAGGCTACACCTTC. Encoded protein: CASSEVGQGGYTF. This rearrangement joins TRBV6-1 to TRBJ1-2; 8 positions match TRBD1. CDR3 length: 13 amino acids. Germline V CDR1 and CDR2: MNHNS, SASEGT. V lost 1 base to trimming and J lost 8 bases; unmatched junction nucleotides: 3.

This sequence joins TRBV19 and TRBJ1-2; 7 bases fit TRBD1. Germline CDR1 is LNHDA and CDR2 is SQIVND (reference sequence). CDR3 size: 13 residues. V dropped 7 bases and J dropped 4; count of bases not matched to a gene: 6. CDR3 DNA sequence: TGTGCCAGTACCGGGACAGCGGCCTATGGCTACACCTTC. Amino acids: CASTGTAAYGYTF.

The J gene is TRBJ2-3, the V gene TRBV4-1, with TRBD2 matching 10 bases. Germline values: CDR1 MGHRA, CDR2 YSYEKL. This CDR3 contains 20 residues. After removal of 3 bases from V and 5 bases from J, the junction contained 20 bases not matched to a gene. The CDR3 protein is CASSHPSFPVSSGGRDTQYF. Here the CDR3 DNA reads TGCGCCAGCAGCCACCCATCTTTCCCGGTGTCTAGCGGGGGAAGAGATACGCAGTATTTT.

This chain links TRBV7-2 with TRBJ2-6; no firm D call. Germline V CDR1 and CDR2: SGHTA, FQGNSA. The V end lost 4 bases, the J end lost 1 base, and 11 bases lay between the germline ends. CDR3 length: 16 residues. DNA for the CDR3: TGTGCCAGCAGCTCGAAGACTCGGTCTGGGGCCAACGTCCTGACTTTC. This sequence encodes CASSSKTRSGANVLTF.

The chain has TRBV30 and TRBJ2-7, with no clear D. Germline CDR1 reads GTSNPN; CDR2 reads SVGIG (reference sequence). This CDR3 has 11 amino acids. Trimming shortened V by 0 bases and J by 4 bases, and 4 bases separated the two germline ends. CDR3 region: CAWSVSYEQYF. The CDR3 coding sequence is TGTGCCTGGAGTGTATCGTACGAGCAGTACTTC.

The chain couples TRBV6-5 to TRBJ2-7, with a tentative D call TRBD2 (6 bases). Germline V gene lookup returns CDR1 MNHEY and CDR2 SVGAGI. V lost 2 bases, J lost 6 bases, and 8 bases lay in between. This CDR3 contains 12 residues. The CDR3 protein is CASSYGGAEQYF. Here the CDR3 DNA reads TGTGCCAGCAGTTACGGCGGGGCCGAGCAGTACTTC.

The chain combines TRBV30 with TRBJ1-5, with TRBD1 as a possible D gene (6 bases). This CDR3 is 15 amino acids long. Germline V gives CDR1 GTSNPN, CDR2 SVGIG (reference sequence). The V end lost 4 bases, the J end lost 0 bases, and 13 bases lay between the germline ends. This CDR3 reads CAWTAQGSSNQPQHF. In DNA form, the CDR3 reads TGTGCCTGGACCGCGCAGGGGAGTAGCAATCAGCCCCAGCATTTT.

The rearrangement links TRBV11-1 to TRBJ1-5, with 11 bases that match TRBD1. The CDR3 runs to 16 residues. From germline, CDR1 is SGHAT and CDR2 FQDESV (reference sequence). Trimming took 5 bases from V and 7 from J; bases not matched to a gene: 10. In DNA, the CDR3 is TGTGCCAGCAGCAGACCCGGACAGGGGGCTTTGCAGCCCCAGCATTTT. Translation: CASSRPGQGALQPQHF.

The chain has TRBV19 and TRBJ1-5; weak D call: TRBD1 (5 bases). V was cut by 0 bases and J by 6 bases, with 15 bases left in between. CDR3 size: 16 residues. The germline gives CDR1 LNHDA, CDR2 SQIVND (reference sequence). This chain's CDR3 is CASSIDRGRALQPQHF. The CDR3 nucleotides read TGTGCCAGTAGTATAGATAGGGGCAGGGCCCTTCAGCCCCAGCATTTT.

This CDR3 is CASSPSRQGEQYF. The CDR3 DNA reads TGTGCCAGCTCACCATCTAGACAGGGCGAGCAGTACTTC. This rearrangement joins TRBV18 to TRBJ2-7; 7 positions agree with TRBD1. The CDR3 loop spans 13 amino acids. Germline lookup yields CDR1 KGHSH and CDR2 LQKENI. V was clipped by 2 bases and J by 6 bases; unmatched bases: 4.

The rearrangement uses TRBV6-1 and TRBJ2-7; D call uncertain. The V end was cut by 0 bases, the J end by 4 bases, with 7 bases between. The length of the CDR3 is 13 residues. Germline lookup yields CDR1 MNHNS and CDR2 SASEGT. CDR3 coding DNA: TGTGCCAGCAGTGAAGCCGGTTGGTACGAGCAGTACTTC. It translates to CASSEAGWYEQYF.

The genes are TRBV19 and TRBJ1-2, with TRBD1 matching over 8 bases. V trimming: 4 bases; J trimming: 5 bases; junction bases outside the gene matches: 9. Germline CDR1 reads LNHDA; CDR2 reads SQIVND (reference sequence). This CDR3 is 15 amino acids long. Here the CDR3 DNA reads TGTGCCAGTAGTACCCAGACAGGGGCCTTGTATGGCTACACCTTC. The encoded protein is CASSTQTGALYGYTF.

The rearrangement joins TRBV10-3 to TRBJ1-1, with D uncertain. V lost 0 bases and J lost 6, with 8 bases in between. The germline V gene has CDR1 ENHRY and CDR2 SYGVKD. CDR3 size: 13 residues. The CDR3 region has the DNA TGTGCCATCAGTGAGTCGCGAGTTGCTGAAGCTTTCTTT. Translating it yields CAISESRVAEAFF.

The rearrangement links TRBV11-2 to TRBJ2-2; D not resolved. This CDR3 region has 14 residues. CDR1 is SGHAT and CDR2 is FQNNGV in the germline V gene. V shed 1 base and J shed 5 bases, with 8 bases lying between them. The CDR3 here is CASSLAVRTGELFF. The CDR3 nucleotides are TGTGCCAGCAGCTTAGCCGTGAGAACCGGGGAGCTGTTTTTT.

Note on this clone: The sample holds other DNA sequences that translate to the same CDR3. The V gene is TRBV19, the J gene TRBJ1-2, with 7 nucleotides matching TRBD1. The CDR3 loop spans 14 amino acids. Germline assignment: CDR1 LNHDA and CDR2 SQIVND (reference sequence). Trimming cost V 4 bases and J 0 bases; bases outside gene matches: 2. CDR3 amino acids: CASSRTGANYGYTF. CDR3 in DNA: TGTGCCAGTAGTAGGACAGGAGCTAACTATGGCTACACCTTC.

J is TRBJ2-5 and V is TRBV29-1; the match to TRBD2 covers 9 bases. The V gene end was trimmed by 5 bases and the J gene end by 5 bases; junction bases not matched to a gene: 3. The CDR3 is 12 amino acids. Germline-derived CDR1 and CDR2 are SQVTM and ANQGSEA. CDR3 residues: CSVIAGVETQYF. As DNA, the CDR3 is TGCAGCGTTATAGCGGGAGTGGAGACCCAGTACTTC.

The chain uses TRBV9 and TRBJ1-1; maybe TRBD1 (5 bases). In germline, CDR1 is SGDLS, CDR2 YYNGEE. The CDR3 loop spans 13 amino acids. V shed 0 bases and J shed 11 bases, with 14 bases lying between them. The CDR3 protein is CASSVGDSGWAFF. Written as DNA, the CDR3 is TGTGCCAGCAGCGTAGGTGACTCAGGGTGGGCTTTCTTT.

The chain employs TRBV7-6 and TRBJ2-1; 8 nucleotides match TRBD2. Trimming cost V 7 bases and J 5 bases; bases outside gene matches: 7. This CDR3 is 14 amino acids long. Germline CDR1 SGHVS, CDR2 FNYEAQ. The CDR3 DNA sequence: TGTGCCAGCACCACCCGGGGGGGCCACAATGAGCAGTTCTTC. This translates into CASTTRGGHNEQFF.

V usage is TRBV7-9 and J usage is TRBJ2-7; the D gene is possibly TRBD1 (5 bases). V gave up 5 bases and J gave up 1 base, with 12 bases separating them. Germline V gene lookup returns CDR1 SEHNR and CDR2 FQNEAQ (reference sequence). The CDR3 extends over 14 amino acids. CDR3 nucleotides: TGTGCCAGCAGCCACGGTGACAGTTCCTACGAGCAGTACTTC. It encodes CASSHGDSSYEQYF.

The chain carries TRBV7-6 and TRBJ1-1, with 7 nucleotides matching TRBD1. The V segment lost 1 base and the J segment 1 base; nucleotides outside the gene matches: 0. The CDR3 contains 14 residues. CDR1 SGHVS and CDR2 FNYEAQ come from the germline V gene. The CDR3 reads CASSLGQGNTEAFF. Here the CDR3 DNA reads TGTGCCAGCAGCTTAGGACAGGGGAACACTGAAGCTTTCTTT.

The chain joins TRBV13 to TRBJ2-1; 7 bases match TRBD1. Germline loops: CDR1 PRHDT, CDR2 FYEKMQ (reference sequence). J lost 5 bases, V lost 5 bases, and 9 bases had no gene match. This CDR3 has 15 amino acids. The CDR3 sequence is CASSRKGAKNNEQFF. The CDR3 nucleotides read TGTGCCAGCAGCCGCAAGGGGGCGAAGAACAATGAGCAGTTCTTC.

The chain is built from TRBV5-1 and TRBJ1-1, with TRBD1 matching over 8 bases. The ends lost 1 base at V and 5 bases at J; junction bases unmatched: 4. CDR3 size: 14 residues. In germline, CDR1 is SGHRS, CDR2 YFSETQ. For the CDR3, the DNA is TGCGCCAGCAGCTTGCGGGGACAGGAGACTGAAGCTTTCTTT. Encoded protein: CASSLRGQETEAFF.

The chain is built from TRBV29-1 and TRBJ2-1, with 8 bases that match TRBD2. The V gene end was trimmed by 4 bases and the J gene end by 3 bases; junction bases not matched to a gene: 5. Germline CDR1 is SQVTM and CDR2 is ANQGSEA. CDR3 length: 14 amino acids. The CDR3 loop is CSVVSLAGYNEQFF. The CDR3 DNA sequence: TGCAGCGTTGTAAGTCTAGCGGGCTACAATGAGCAGTTCTTC.

The CDR3 loop is CASSDRRTAGTQETQYF. The CDR3 nucleotides are TGTGCCAGCAGTGACCGCAGGACGGCAGGGACACAAGAGACCCAGTACTTC. The chain employs TRBV6-1 and TRBJ2-5; a weak D match, TRBD1 (6 bases). Trimming removed 3 bases at V and 2 bases at J, with 19 bases between. The CDR3 contains 17 residues. Germline values: CDR1 MNHNS, CDR2 SASEGT.